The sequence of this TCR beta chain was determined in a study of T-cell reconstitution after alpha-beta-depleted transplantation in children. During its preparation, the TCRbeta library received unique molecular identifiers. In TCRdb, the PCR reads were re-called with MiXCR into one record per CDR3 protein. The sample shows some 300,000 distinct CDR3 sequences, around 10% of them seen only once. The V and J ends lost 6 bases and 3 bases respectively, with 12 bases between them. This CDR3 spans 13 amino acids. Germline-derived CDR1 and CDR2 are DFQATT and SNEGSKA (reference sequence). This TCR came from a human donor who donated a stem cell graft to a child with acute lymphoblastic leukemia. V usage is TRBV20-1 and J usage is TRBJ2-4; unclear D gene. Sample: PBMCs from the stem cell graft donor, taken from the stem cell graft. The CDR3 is CSAKWFGKNIQYF. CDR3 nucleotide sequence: TGCAGTGCCAAGTGGTTTGGCAAAAACATTCAGTACTTC.